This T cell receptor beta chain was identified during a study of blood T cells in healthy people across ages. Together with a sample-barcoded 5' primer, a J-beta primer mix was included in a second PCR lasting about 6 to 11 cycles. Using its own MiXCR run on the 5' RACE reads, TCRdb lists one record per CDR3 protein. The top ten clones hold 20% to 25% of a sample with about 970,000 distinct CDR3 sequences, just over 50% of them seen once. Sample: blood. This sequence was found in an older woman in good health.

CDR3 region: CASSPGTSGRSGQYF. In DNA, the CDR3 is TGTGCCAGCAGTCCTGGGACTAGCGGGAGATCGGGGCAGTACTTC. The chain combines TRBV12-3 or TRBV12-4 with TRBJ2-7; TRBD2 aligns across 14 bases. This CDR3 has 15 residues. After removal of 5 bases from V and 9 bases from J, the junction contained 9 bases not matched to a gene.